The 10 T cell receptor beta chains listed next were all sequenced from one sample in a study of T cell repertoires in cytomegalovirus infection (dated by TCRdb to between 2017 and 2020). Sequencing used an Illumina HiSeq 1500. Through fastp at Q25 and MiXCR, TCRdb rebuilt clones from the public reads, retaining in-frame beta chains. Rows with a matching CDR3 protein are joined into one entry that keeps the most common DNA and genes. The sample table records 150,000 to 190,000 distinct CDR3 sequences; around 24% of these occur just once. Approximately 11% of the sample rests with the top ten. The sample taken for sequencing was PBMCs. These receptors all stem from a human donor in good health (CMV status not recorded). Some clones in this sample may be carry-over from other donors' samples.

The V call is TRBV7-9, the J call TRBJ1-6; D unclear. The V gene lost 0 bases and the J gene lost 8 bases, with 11 bases spanning the gap. This CDR3 has 15 amino acids. Germline CDR1 is SEHNR and CDR2 is FQNEAQ (reference sequence). The CDR3 nucleotides are TGTGCCAGCAGCTTAGCGATCGGATTTGATTCACCCCTCCACTTT. Translation: CASSLAIGFDSPLHF.

In this sample, this clonotype turned up many times. The rearrangement uses TRBV7-6 and TRBJ2-5; D unresolved. The V end was cut by 1 base, the J end by 5 bases, with 8 bases between. This CDR3 spans 13 amino acids. CDR1 and CDR2 (germline): SGHVS, FNYEAQ. This CDR3 is CASSLEEEETQYF. The CDR3 DNA follows: TGTGCCAGCAGCTTAGAAGAAGAGGAGACCCAGTACTTC. The full variable domain, its missing parts supplied by reference TRBV7-6 and TRBJ2-5, is GAGVSQSPRYKVTKRGQDVALRCDPISGHVSLYWYRQALGQGPEFLTYFNYEAQQDKSGLPNDRFSAERPEGSISTLTIQRTEQRDSAMYRCASSLEEEETQYFGPGTRLLVL.

The V and J genes are TRBV30 and TRBJ1-1, with D tentatively TRBD1 (5 bases). Deletions cut 4 bases from V and 1 base from J, with 10 bases between. Germline V CDR1 and CDR2: GTSNPN, SVGIG (reference sequence). This CDR3 has 13 residues. The CDR3 nucleotides read TGTGCCTGGACCTTTAGGGGGAACACTGAAGCTTTCTTT. It specifies CAWTFRGNTEAFF.

This clonotype was observed many times. One end of the junction varies from germline; a read error may be responsible. This sequence joins TRBV7-8 and TRBJ2-1; no firm D call. The CDR3 contains 13 residues. The V gene's germline CDR1 is SGHVS and CDR2 FQNEAQ. The CDR3: CASSSPSNNEQFF. The CDR3 DNA follows: TGTGCCAGCAGCTCGCCCTCCAACAATGAGCAGTTCTTC.

This clonotype was observed a few times. The V and J genes are TRBV28 and TRBJ2-3; weak D call: TRBD2 (6 bases). The CDR3 covers 16 residues. The V end lost 4 bases, the J end lost 4 bases, and 18 bases lay between the germline ends. The germline CDR1 and CDR2 sequences are MDHEN and SYDVKM. CDR3 in DNA: TGTGCCAGCAGTTATTTAGCGGCGGAGACCCCAGATACGCAGTATTTT. It yields the protein CASSYLAAETPDTQYF. Filled out from reference TRBV28 and TRBJ2-3, the complete variable domain reads DVKVTQSSRYLVKRTGEKVFLECVQDMDHENMFWYRQDPGLGLRLIYFSYDVKMKEKGDIPEGYSVSREKKERFSLILESASTNQTSMYLCASSYLAAETPDTQYFGPGTRLTVL.

A few counts support this clonotype. The rearrangement uses TRBV5-1 and TRBJ2-3, with 13 bases matching TRBD2. J was trimmed by 2 bases and V by 5 bases; bases with no gene match: 17. The CDR3 is 20 residues long. Germline assignment: CDR1 SGHRS and CDR2 YFSETQ. CDR3 coding DNA: TGCGCCAGCAGGTATCGAGGACTAGCGGGGGTCGATAAAAACACAGATACGCAGTATTTT. This sequence encodes CASRYRGLAGVDKNTDTQYF. The variable domain in full, completed from reference TRBV5-1 and TRBJ2-3, reads KAGVTQTPRYLIKTRGQQVTLSCSPISGHRSVSWYQQTPGQGLQFLFEYFSETQRNKGNFPGRFSGRQFSNSRSEMNVSTLELGDSALYLCASRYRGLAGVDKNTDTQYFGPGTRLTVL.

This clonotype was detected only a few times. The chain is built from TRBV5-4 and TRBJ1-1; unclear D gene. This CDR3 spans 14 amino acids. Trimming removed 0 bases at V and 3 bases at J, with 9 bases between. The germline V gene encodes CDR1 SGHNT and CDR2 YYREEE (reference sequence). The CDR3 DNA reads TGTGCCAGCAGCTTGGCGCTGGGCGACACTGAAGCTTTCTTT. Translated, it gives CASSLALGDTEAFF. The variable domain in full, with the rest retrieved from reference TRBV5-4 and TRBJ1-1, is ETGVTQSPTHLIKTRGQQVTLRCSSQSGHNTVSWYQQALGQGPQFIFQYYREEENGRGNFPPRFSGLQFPNYSSELNVNALELDDSALYLCASSLALGDTEAFFGQGTRLTVV.

This clonotype was counted only a few times. Written as DNA, the CDR3 is TGTGCCAGTAGTATAGCTGGTGACAGGGCCCACACTGAAGCTTTCTTT. This sequence encodes CASSIAGDRAHTEAFF. This chain joins TRBV19 and TRBJ1-1, with 7 positions matching TRBD1. Germline V gene lookup returns CDR1 LNHDA and CDR2 SQIVND (reference sequence). Trimming cost V 1 base and J 3 bases; bases outside gene matches: 8. The CDR3 extends over 16 amino acids.

This clonotype came up a few times. The J gene is TRBJ1-3, the V gene TRBV12-3 or TRBV12-4, with no clear D. The V and J ends lost 2 bases and 3 bases respectively, with 5 bases between them. CDR3 length: 13 residues. The CDR3 DNA reads TGTGCCAGCAGTTTACCAGTTGGAAACACCATATATTTT. Protein: CASSLPVGNTIYF.

The gene calls are TRBV25-1 and TRBJ1-6, with D unresolved. Germline V gene lookup returns CDR1 MGHDK and CDR2 SYGVNS. The V gene lost 3 bases and the J gene lost 10 bases, with 4 bases spanning the gap. This CDR3 comprises 11 residues. Here the CDR3 reads CASSDGSPLHF. The CDR3 coding sequence is TGTGCCAGCAGTGATGGATCACCCCTCCACTTT.